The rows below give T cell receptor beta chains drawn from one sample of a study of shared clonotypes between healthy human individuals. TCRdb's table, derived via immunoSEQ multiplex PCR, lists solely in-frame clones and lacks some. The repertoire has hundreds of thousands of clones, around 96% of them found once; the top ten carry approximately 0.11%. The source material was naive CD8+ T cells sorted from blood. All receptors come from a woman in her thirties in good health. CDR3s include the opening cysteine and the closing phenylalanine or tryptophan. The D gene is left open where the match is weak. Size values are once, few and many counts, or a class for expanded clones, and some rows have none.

cdr3_aa: CASSFPRREGRYEQYF; cdr3_nt: TGTGCCAGCAGCTTCCCCAGGCGGGAGGGCCGGTACGAGCAGTACTTC; j_call: TRBJ2-7; v_call: TRBV28; d_call: TRBD2; cdr3_length: 16; clone_size: -
cdr3_aa: CASSIGQGTPKQETQYF; cdr3_nt: TGTGCCAGCAGTATAGGACAGGGGACCCCCAAACAAGAGACCCAGTACTTC; j_call: TRBJ2-5; v_call: TRBV2; d_call: TRBD1; cdr3_length: 17; clone_size: -
cdr3_aa: CAWSVSLYGYTF; cdr3_nt: TGTGCCTGGAGTGTTTCCCTCTATGGCTACACCTTC; j_call: TRBJ1-2; v_call: TRBV30; d_call: -; cdr3_length: 12; clone_size: -
cdr3_aa: CASSDANYNEQFF; cdr3_nt: TGTGCCAGCAGTGACGCAAACTACAATGAGCAGTTCTTC; j_call: TRBJ2-1; v_call: TRBV6-1; d_call: -; cdr3_length: 13; clone_size: once
cdr3_aa: CASMIRTGLRLAQETQYF; cdr3_nt: TGTGCCAGCATGATCCGGACAGGGCTTAGACTAGCGCAAGAGACCCAGTACTTC; j_call: TRBJ2-5; v_call: TRBV2; d_call: -; cdr3_length: 18; clone_size: -
cdr3_aa: CASSDHTGSGYGYTF; cdr3_nt: TGTGCCAGCAGTGATCATACTGGGTCGGGCTATGGCTACACCTTC; j_call: TRBJ1-2; v_call: TRBV6-1; d_call: -; cdr3_length: 15; clone_size: -
cdr3_aa: CSVGTERTGELFF; cdr3_nt: TGCAGCGTGGGGACAGAACGCACCGGGGAGCTGTTTTTT; j_call: TRBJ2-2; v_call: TRBV29-1; d_call: TRBD1; cdr3_length: 13; clone_size: -
cdr3_aa: CASSLLQTSYEQYF; cdr3_nt: TGTGCCAGCAGTTTATTACAGACAAGTTACGAGCAGTACTTC; j_call: TRBJ2-7; v_call: TRBV27; d_call: -; cdr3_length: 14; clone_size: -
cdr3_aa: CAWSPRVAYEQYF; cdr3_nt: TGTGCCTGGAGTCCCAGGGTCGCCTACGAGCAGTACTTC; j_call: TRBJ2-7; v_call: TRBV30; d_call: -; cdr3_length: 13; clone_size: -
cdr3_aa: CASSLSPGTVSYEQYF; cdr3_nt: TGTGCCAGCAGTTTGAGTCCCGGGACAGTCTCCTACGAGCAGTACTTC; j_call: TRBJ2-7; v_call: TRBV27; d_call: TRBD1; cdr3_length: 16; clone_size: -
cdr3_aa: CASSLGETEAFF; cdr3_nt: TGTGCCAGCTCACTCGGGGAAACTGAAGCTTTCTTT; j_call: TRBJ1-1; v_call: TRBV18; d_call: -; cdr3_length: 12; clone_size: -
cdr3_aa: CASSLVHPAGTYEQYF; cdr3_nt: TGTGCCAGCAGTTTAGTCCACCCGGCGGGCACCTACGAGCAGTACTTC; j_call: TRBJ2-7; v_call: TRBV28; d_call: -; cdr3_length: 16; clone_size: -
cdr3_aa: CASSEGVGAKQPQHF; cdr3_nt: TGTGCCAGCAGTGAAGGAGTGGGGGCGAAGCAGCCCCAGCATTTT; j_call: TRBJ1-5; v_call: TRBV6-1; d_call: -; cdr3_length: 15; clone_size: -
cdr3_aa: CAISDLVFIGQNTGELFF; cdr3_nt: TGTGCCATCAGTGATCTCGTTTTTATAGGGCAAAACACCGGGGAGCTGTTTTTT; j_call: TRBJ2-2; v_call: TRBV10-3; d_call: -; cdr3_length: 18; clone_size: once
cdr3_aa: CASSLGAAYEQYF; cdr3_nt: TGTGCCAGCAGTTTGGGGGCCGCCTACGAGCAGTACTTC; j_call: TRBJ2-7; v_call: TRBV27; d_call: -; cdr3_length: 13; clone_size: -
cdr3_aa: CASSLRAGPFKWPQHF; cdr3_nt: TGTGCCAGCAGTTTAAGGGCAGGGCCTTTCAAGTGGCCCCAGCATTTT; j_call: TRBJ1-5; v_call: TRBV27; d_call: -; cdr3_length: 16; clone_size: -
cdr3_aa: CASSLEVGYNEQFF; cdr3_nt: TGTGCCAGCAGCTTAGAGGTAGGGTACAATGAGCAGTTCTTC; j_call: TRBJ2-1; v_call: TRBV7-6; d_call: -; cdr3_length: 14; clone_size: -
cdr3_aa: CASSFAGIREQYF; cdr3_nt: TGTGCCAGCAGCTTTGCGGGCATTCGCGAGCAGTACTTC; j_call: TRBJ2-7; v_call: TRBV5-8; d_call: -; cdr3_length: 13; clone_size: once
cdr3_aa: CSVGGQSTGELFF; cdr3_nt: TGCAGCGTTGGGGGACAGAGCACCGGGGAGCTGTTTTTT; j_call: TRBJ2-2; v_call: TRBV29-1; d_call: TRBD1; cdr3_length: 13; clone_size: once
cdr3_aa: CASSQDEREYEQYF; cdr3_nt: TGTGCCAGCAGCCAAGATGAGCGGGAGTACGAGCAGTACTTC; j_call: TRBJ2-7; v_call: TRBV4-2; d_call: TRBD2; cdr3_length: 14; clone_size: -